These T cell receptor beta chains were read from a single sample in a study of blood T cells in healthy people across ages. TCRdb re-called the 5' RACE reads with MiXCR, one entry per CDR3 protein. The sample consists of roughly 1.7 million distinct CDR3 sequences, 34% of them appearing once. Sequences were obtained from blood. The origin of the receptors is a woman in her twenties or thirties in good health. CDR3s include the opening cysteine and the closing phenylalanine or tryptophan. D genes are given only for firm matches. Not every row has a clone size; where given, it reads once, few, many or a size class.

CDR3nt: TGTGCCAGCAGCGAGGAGACTAGAACGCAGTATTTT
CDR3aa: CASSEETRTQYF
d_gene: -
abundance: -
len: 12
v_gene: TRBV9
j_gene: TRBJ2-3

CDR3nt: TGTGCCAGCAGGACAGGGGCTCAGGCCTACAATGAGCAGTTCTTC
CDR3aa: CASRTGAQAYNEQFF
d_gene: TRBD1
abundance: -
len: 15
v_gene: TRBV6-1
j_gene: TRBJ2-1

CDR3nt: TGTGCCAGCAGCGCCAGCGGGAGGGCCAGAGATACGCAGTATTTT
CDR3aa: CASSASGRARDTQYF
d_gene: TRBD2
abundance: -
len: 15
v_gene: TRBV3-1
j_gene: TRBJ2-3

CDR3nt: TGCAGTGCCGCCCCCCAGGAGGGGGGGCGGCCGGTAGATACGCAGTATTTT
CDR3aa: CSAAPQEGGRPVDTQYF
d_gene: -
abundance: -
len: 17
v_gene: TRBV20-1
j_gene: TRBJ2-3

CDR3nt: TGTGCCAGCAGGGGTGCGGTGGGTGCCAAAAACATTCAGTACTTC
CDR3aa: CASRGAVGAKNIQYF
d_gene: -
abundance: -
len: 15
v_gene: TRBV6-6
j_gene: TRBJ2-4

CDR3nt: TGCAGTGTTAATTTCATGAACACTGAAGCTTTCTTT
CDR3aa: CSVNFMNTEAFF
d_gene: -
abundance: few
len: 12
v_gene: TRBV20-1
j_gene: TRBJ1-1

CDR3nt: TGCGCCGGCAGCCAAGATAGTGCTAGCGGGGGGGCAGAGACCCAGTACTTC
CDR3aa: CAGSQDSASGGAETQYF
d_gene: TRBD2
abundance: few
len: 17
v_gene: TRBV4-1
j_gene: TRBJ2-5

CDR3nt: TGTGCCTGGAGTGGGGCAGGTGAAGCTTTCTTT
CDR3aa: CAWSGAGEAFF
d_gene: -
abundance: -
len: 11
v_gene: TRBV30
j_gene: TRBJ1-1

CDR3nt: TGTGCCAGCATCGTAGCTTGGACGGGACCCCTAGTGCAGTTCTTC
CDR3aa: CASIVAWTGPLVQFF
d_gene: -
abundance: -
len: 15
v_gene: TRBV7-9
j_gene: TRBJ2-1

CDR3nt: TGTGCCAGCAGTTACGTTGTTGCTAGCGGGAGGGACGAGCAGTACTTC
CDR3aa: CASSYVVASGRDEQYF
d_gene: TRBD2
abundance: -
len: 16
v_gene: TRBV6-2/TRBV6-3
j_gene: TRBJ2-7

CDR3nt: TGCGCCAGCAGCAAAGGACAGGGGAAACTTCTTCCCGAGCAGTACTTC
CDR3aa: CASSKGQGKLLPEQYF
d_gene: TRBD1
abundance: -
len: 16
v_gene: TRBV5-1
j_gene: TRBJ2-7

CDR3nt: TGCGCCAGCAGCCAAGTGCTAGCGGGGATGGGGAATGAGCAGTTCTTC
CDR3aa: CASSQVLAGMGNEQFF
d_gene: TRBD2
abundance: -
len: 16
v_gene: TRBV4-1
j_gene: TRBJ2-1

CDR3nt: TGTGCCTGGCCATACGGGGCAGGGAACTACGAGCAGTACTTC
CDR3aa: CAWPYGAGNYEQYF
d_gene: -
abundance: -
len: 14
v_gene: TRBV30
j_gene: TRBJ2-7

CDR3nt: TGCGCCAGCAGCTTGGCCGGGTTCTCGAACACCGGGGAGCTGTTTTTT
CDR3aa: CASSLAGFSNTGELFF
d_gene: -
abundance: -
len: 16
v_gene: TRBV5-1
j_gene: TRBJ2-2

CDR3nt: TGTGCCAGCAGCCATGCTGGGGTACAGCAGCCCCAGCATTTT
CDR3aa: CASSHAGVQQPQHF
d_gene: -
abundance: -
len: 14
v_gene: TRBV12-3/TRBV12-4
j_gene: TRBJ1-5

CDR3nt: TGTGCCAGCATTTCAACAAGGTCCTACGAGCAGTACTTC
CDR3aa: CASISTRSYEQYF
d_gene: -
abundance: -
len: 13
v_gene: TRBV27
j_gene: TRBJ2-7

CDR3nt: TGTGCCAGCAGCTTAAACGGGGGTACTAATGAAAAACTGTTTTTT
CDR3aa: CASSLNGGTNEKLFF
d_gene: -
abundance: few
len: 15
v_gene: TRBV7-9
j_gene: TRBJ1-4

CDR3nt: TGTGCCAGCAGTTTTACTAGCGGGGGGGGGAGCACAGATACGCAGTATTTT
CDR3aa: CASSFTSGGGSTDTQYF
d_gene: TRBD2
abundance: few
len: 17
v_gene: TRBV7-2
j_gene: TRBJ2-3

CDR3nt: TGTGCCAGCACTGAAGGGTTGGAGAGGGTTGGAACTAATGAAAAACTGTTTTTT
CDR3aa: CASTEGLERVGTNEKLFF
d_gene: -
abundance: -
len: 18
v_gene: TRBV25-1
j_gene: TRBJ1-4

CDR3nt: TGTGCCAGCAGCGTAGTAGCTGGCAATGAGCAGTTCTTC
CDR3aa: CASSVVAGNEQFF
d_gene: -
abundance: many
len: 13
v_gene: TRBV9
j_gene: TRBJ2-1

CDR3nt: TGTGCCATCAAATTTCCCGGGACTTTAGATGGCTACACCTTC
CDR3aa: CAIKFPGTLDGYTF
d_gene: -
abundance: once
len: 14
v_gene: TRBV28
j_gene: TRBJ1-2

CDR3nt: TGCGCCAGCAGCCAAGCGATAGCGGGGGGGCCGGGAGATGCGCAGTATTTT
CDR3aa: CASSQAIAGGPGDAQYF
d_gene: TRBD2
abundance: -
len: 17
v_gene: TRBV4-1
j_gene: TRBJ2-3

CDR3nt: TGTGCCAGCAGCCCCCCCTCGATTGGGGCCAACGTCCTGACTTTC
CDR3aa: CASSPPSIGANVLTF
d_gene: -
abundance: few
len: 15
v_gene: TRBV7-6
j_gene: TRBJ2-6

CDR3nt: TGTGCCAGCAGCGTGGGACCGGGACTAGCGGGGACCTACGAGCAGTACTTC
CDR3aa: CASSVGPGLAGTYEQYF
d_gene: TRBD2
abundance: -
len: 17
v_gene: TRBV9
j_gene: TRBJ2-7

CDR3nt: TGTGCCAGCAGTGCATTGACATCAGCATATGGCTACACCTTC
CDR3aa: CASSALTSAYGYTF
d_gene: -
abundance: -
len: 14
v_gene: TRBV2
j_gene: TRBJ1-2

CDR3nt: TGCACCAGCAGTTACTTAGCGGGAGTGGATGAGCAGTTCTTC
CDR3aa: CTSSYLAGVDEQFF
d_gene: TRBD2
abundance: -
len: 14
v_gene: TRBV5-1
j_gene: TRBJ2-1

CDR3nt: TGTGCCAGCAGTTTGGCCCGGGCCATAGGTGGTTACGAGCAGTACTTC
CDR3aa: CASSLARAIGGYEQYF
d_gene: -
abundance: -
len: 16
v_gene: TRBV28
j_gene: TRBJ2-7

CDR3nt: TGTGCCAGCAGCCCCATGTCCGGGGGGAGCTCCTACGAGCAGTACTTC
CDR3aa: CASSPMSGGSSYEQYF
d_gene: TRBD2
abundance: -
len: 16
v_gene: TRBV9
j_gene: TRBJ2-7

CDR3nt: TGTGCCAGCAGTGCCGGGACCCTGGGGGAGCAGTACTTC
CDR3aa: CASSAGTLGEQYF
d_gene: -
abundance: many
len: 13
v_gene: TRBV12-3/TRBV12-4
j_gene: TRBJ2-7

CDR3nt: TGCGCCAGCAGCGGAGTTCCCGGGACAGAAAACTTTTCTTCTGAAGCTTTCTTT
CDR3aa: CASSGVPGTENFSSEAFF
d_gene: TRBD1
abundance: -
len: 18
v_gene: TRBV5-1
j_gene: TRBJ1-1

CDR3nt: TGTGCCAGCAGTTCCCCTCTCTATGGCTACACCTTC
CDR3aa: CASSSPLYGYTF
d_gene: -
abundance: -
len: 12
v_gene: TRBV6-5
j_gene: TRBJ1-2

CDR3nt: TGCGCCAGCAGCGAGGCTGGGGGGGCAAGCTCTGGAAACACCATATATTTT
CDR3aa: CASSEAGGASSGNTIYF
d_gene: -
abundance: few
len: 17
v_gene: TRBV5-1
j_gene: TRBJ1-3

CDR3nt: TGTGCCAGCAGCTTGGGGCCGGACGGGACCTACGAGCAGTACTTC
CDR3aa: CASSLGPDGTYEQYF
d_gene: -
abundance: once
len: 15
v_gene: TRBV11-2
j_gene: TRBJ2-7

CDR3nt: TGCGCCAGCAGCCAAGAAGGCGGGAGGGCCGCCGGGGAGCTGTTTTTT
CDR3aa: CASSQEGGRAAGELFF
d_gene: TRBD2
abundance: few
len: 16
v_gene: TRBV4-1
j_gene: TRBJ2-2

CDR3nt: TGTGCCAGCAACGGCTACGAGCAGTACTTC
CDR3aa: CASNGYEQYF
d_gene: -
abundance: -
len: 10
v_gene: TRBV28
j_gene: TRBJ2-7

CDR3nt: TGTGCCAGCAGCCTTACTAGCGGGGGGCCCCAAGAGACCCAGTACTTC
CDR3aa: CASSLTSGGPQETQYF
d_gene: TRBD2
abundance: -
len: 16
v_gene: TRBV9
j_gene: TRBJ2-5

CDR3nt: TGTGCCAGCACCGGAATCAACACTGAAGCTTTCTTT
CDR3aa: CASTGINTEAFF
d_gene: -
abundance: -
len: 12
v_gene: TRBV7-9
j_gene: TRBJ1-1